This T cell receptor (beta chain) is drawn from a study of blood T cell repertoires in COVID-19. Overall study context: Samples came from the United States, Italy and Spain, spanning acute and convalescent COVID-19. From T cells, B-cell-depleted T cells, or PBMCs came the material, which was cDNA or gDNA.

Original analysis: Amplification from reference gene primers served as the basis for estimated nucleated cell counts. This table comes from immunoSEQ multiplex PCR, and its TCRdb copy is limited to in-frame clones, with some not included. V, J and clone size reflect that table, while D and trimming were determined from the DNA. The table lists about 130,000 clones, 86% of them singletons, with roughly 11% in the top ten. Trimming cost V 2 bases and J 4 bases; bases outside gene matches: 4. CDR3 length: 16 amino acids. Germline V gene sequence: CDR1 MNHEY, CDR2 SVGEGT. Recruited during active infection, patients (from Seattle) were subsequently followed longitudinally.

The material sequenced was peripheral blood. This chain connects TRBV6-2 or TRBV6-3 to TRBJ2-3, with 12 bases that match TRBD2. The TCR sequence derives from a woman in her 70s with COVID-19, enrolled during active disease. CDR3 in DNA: TGTGCCAGCAGTTACCCAACTAGCGGGGGGCCAGATACGCAGTATTTT. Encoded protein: CASSYPTSGGPDTQYF.